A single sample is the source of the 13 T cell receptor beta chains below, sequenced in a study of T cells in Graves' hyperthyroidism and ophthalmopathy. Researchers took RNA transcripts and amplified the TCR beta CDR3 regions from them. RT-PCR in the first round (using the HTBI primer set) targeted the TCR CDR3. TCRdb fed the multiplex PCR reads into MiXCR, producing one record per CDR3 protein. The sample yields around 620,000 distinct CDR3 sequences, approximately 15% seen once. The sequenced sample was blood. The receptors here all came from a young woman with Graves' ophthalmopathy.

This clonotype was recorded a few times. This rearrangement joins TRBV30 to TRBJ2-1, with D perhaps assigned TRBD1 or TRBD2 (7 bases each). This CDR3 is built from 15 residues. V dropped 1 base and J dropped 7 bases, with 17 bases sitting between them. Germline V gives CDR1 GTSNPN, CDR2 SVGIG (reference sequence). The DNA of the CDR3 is TGTGCCTGGAGTGAAGGGGGCGGCGGGGGAAATGAGCAGTTCTTC. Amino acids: CAWSEGGGGGNEQFF. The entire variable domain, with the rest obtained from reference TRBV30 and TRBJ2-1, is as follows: SQTIHQWPATLVQPVGSPLSLECTVEGTSNPNLYWYRQAAGRGLQLLFYSVGIGQISSEVPQNLSASRPQDRQFILSSKKLLLSDSGFYLCAWSEGGGGGNEQFFGPGTRLTVL.

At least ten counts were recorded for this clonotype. For the CDR3, the DNA is TGCAGTGCTAGAGATCCCCAAGACAGGGGGGGAGAGGCTGCTTTCTTT. This sequence encodes CSARDPQDRGGEAAFF. This sequence joins TRBV20-1 and TRBJ1-1, with 9 bases identical to TRBD1. Germline CDR1 reads DFQATT; CDR2 reads SNEGSKA (reference sequence). The CDR3 has 16 amino acids. V was pared by 0 bases and J by 11 bases, with 16 bases of the junction left unmatched.

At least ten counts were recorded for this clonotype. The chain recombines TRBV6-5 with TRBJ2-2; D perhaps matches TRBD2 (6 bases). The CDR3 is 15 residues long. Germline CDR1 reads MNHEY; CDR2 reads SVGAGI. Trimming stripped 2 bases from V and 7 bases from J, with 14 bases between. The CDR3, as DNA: TGTGCCAGCAGTTACCTCCGGGGGACCGACGGGGAGCTGTTTTTT. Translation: CASSYLRGTDGELFF.

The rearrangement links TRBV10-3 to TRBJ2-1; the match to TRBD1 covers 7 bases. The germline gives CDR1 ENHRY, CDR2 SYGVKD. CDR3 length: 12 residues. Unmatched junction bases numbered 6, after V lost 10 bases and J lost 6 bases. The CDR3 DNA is TGTGCCACCGGAACAGGGGCCAATGAGCAGTTCTTC. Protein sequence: CATGTGANEQFF.

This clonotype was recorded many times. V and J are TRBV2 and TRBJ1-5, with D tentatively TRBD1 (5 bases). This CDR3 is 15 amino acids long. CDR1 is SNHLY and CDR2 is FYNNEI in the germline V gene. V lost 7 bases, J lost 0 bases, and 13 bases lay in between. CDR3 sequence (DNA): TGTGCCAGCAAGGGAGGACAAAATAGCAATCAGCCCCAGCATTTT. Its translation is CASKGGQNSNQPQHF.

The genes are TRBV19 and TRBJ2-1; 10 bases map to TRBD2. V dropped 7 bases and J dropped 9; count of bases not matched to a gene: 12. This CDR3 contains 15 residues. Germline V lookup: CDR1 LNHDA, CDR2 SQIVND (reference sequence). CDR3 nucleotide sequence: TGTGCCAGTACCACAGCGGGAGGGCCCCTTAGTGAGCAGTTCTTC. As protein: CASTTAGGPLSEQFF.

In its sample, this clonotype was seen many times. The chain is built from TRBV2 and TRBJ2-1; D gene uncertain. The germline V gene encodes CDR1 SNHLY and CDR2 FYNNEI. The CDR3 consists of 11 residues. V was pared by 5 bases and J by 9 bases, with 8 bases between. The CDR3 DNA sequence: TGTGCCAGCAGTTTTTCGCCTGAGCAGTTCTTC. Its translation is CASSFSPEQFF.

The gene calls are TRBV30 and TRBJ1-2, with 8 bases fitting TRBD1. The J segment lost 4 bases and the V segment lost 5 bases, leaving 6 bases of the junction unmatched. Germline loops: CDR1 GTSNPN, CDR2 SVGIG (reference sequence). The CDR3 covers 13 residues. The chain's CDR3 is CAWRNRGAYGYTF. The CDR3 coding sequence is TGTGCCTGGCGCAACAGGGGGGCCTATGGCTACACCTTC.

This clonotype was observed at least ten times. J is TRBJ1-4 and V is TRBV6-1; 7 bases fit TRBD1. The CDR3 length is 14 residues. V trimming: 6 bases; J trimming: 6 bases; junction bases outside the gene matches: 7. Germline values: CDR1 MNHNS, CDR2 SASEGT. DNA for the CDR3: TGTGCCAGCAGCGACCGACAGGGCGATGAAAAACTGTTTTTT. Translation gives CASSDRQGDEKLFF.

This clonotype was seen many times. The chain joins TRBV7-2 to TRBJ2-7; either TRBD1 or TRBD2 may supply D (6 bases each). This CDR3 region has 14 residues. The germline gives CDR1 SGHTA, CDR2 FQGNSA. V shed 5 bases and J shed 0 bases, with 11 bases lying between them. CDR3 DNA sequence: TGTGCCAGCAGCGGGCGGGACAACTCCTACGAGCAGTACTTC. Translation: CASSGRDNSYEQYF. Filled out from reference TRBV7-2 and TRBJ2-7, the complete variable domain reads GAGVSQSPSNKVTEKGKDVELRCDPISGHTALYWYRQSLGQGLEFLIYFQGNSAPDKSGLPSDRFSAERTGGSVSTLTIQRTQQEDSAVYLCASSGRDNSYEQYFGPGTRLTVT.

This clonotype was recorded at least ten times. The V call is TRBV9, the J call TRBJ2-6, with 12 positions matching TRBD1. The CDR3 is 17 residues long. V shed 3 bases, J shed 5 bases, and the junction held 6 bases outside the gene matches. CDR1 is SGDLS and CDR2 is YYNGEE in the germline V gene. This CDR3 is CASSGDRGRVRANVLTF. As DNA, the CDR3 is TGTGCCAGCAGCGGGGACAGGGGGCGCGTTAGGGCCAACGTCCTGACTTTC.

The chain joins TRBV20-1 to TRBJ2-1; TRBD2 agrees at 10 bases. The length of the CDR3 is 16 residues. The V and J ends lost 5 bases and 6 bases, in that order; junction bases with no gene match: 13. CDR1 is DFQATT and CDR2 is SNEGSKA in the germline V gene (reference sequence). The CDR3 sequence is CSAAASGRAGANEQFF. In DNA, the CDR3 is TGCAGTGCTGCGGCTAGCGGGAGAGCGGGGGCCAATGAGCAGTTCTTC.

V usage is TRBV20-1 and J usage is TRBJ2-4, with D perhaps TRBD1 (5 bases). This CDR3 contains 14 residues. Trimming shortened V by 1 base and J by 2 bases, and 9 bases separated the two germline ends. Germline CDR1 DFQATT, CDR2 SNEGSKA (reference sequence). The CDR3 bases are TGCAGTGCTAGAGGGGGCGCACCCAAAAACATTCAGTACTTC. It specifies CSARGGAPKNIQYF.